The clone carrying this TCR beta chain was seen many times. This sample is drawn from a study of tumor and adjacent non-tumor tissue in lung cancer. A modified ARM-PCR protocol with three rounds of nested PCR amplified TCRbeta. TCRdb itself ran the multiplex PCR reads through MiXCR, one entry per CDR3 protein. The table lists about 200,000 distinct CDR3 sequences, less than 80% of them singletons. RNA was extracted from bulk tissue without any cell sorting. CDR3 length: 14 residues. With 2 bases removed from V and 13 bases from J, the gap between germline ends came to 15 bases. The germline V gene encodes CDR1 MNHNY and CDR2 SVGAGI (reference sequence).

What was sequenced was lung tumor tissue. The gene calls are TRBV6-6 and TRBJ1-6; TRBD1 might be the D (5 bases). The TCR sequence derives from a man between 60 and 75 years old with non-small cell lung cancer. The CDR3 DNA reads as TGTGCCAGCAGTTACGGTGGCAGGGTGAACCCCCTCCACTTT. This translates into CASSYGGRVNPLHF.